The next 28 T cell receptor beta chains were all read from a single sample in a study of human CD8 memory T cell subsets. TCR beta libraries were made by UMI-labeled 5' RACE. TCRdb re-called the 5' RACE reads; every CDR3 protein appears as one record, without DNA. The sample table includes 7,000 or so distinct CDR3 sequences. Sequenced sample: CD8+ T cells from PBMCs. All receptors derive from a human donor in good health.

This chain connects TRBV3-1 to TRBJ2-2. This CDR3 region has 14 residues. Germline V gene sequence: CDR1 LGHDT, CDR2 YNNKEL (reference sequence). The CDR3 protein is CASSLLTYTGELFF. Full variable domain (remainder filled in from reference TRBV3-1 and TRBJ2-2): DTAVSQTPKYLVTQMGNDKSIKCEQNLGHDTMYWYKQDSKKFLKIMFSYNNKELIINETVPNRFSPKSPDKAHLNLHINSLELGDSAVYFCASSLLTYTGELFFGEGSRLTVL.

The chain links TRBV7-2 to TRBJ2-1; no DNA is available, so the TRBD2 call from TCRdb remains unchecked. The length of the CDR3 is 17 residues. Germline V lookup: CDR1 SGHTA, CDR2 FQGNSA. The CDR3 sequence: CASSLGLAGYWEGEQFF.

The chain uses TRBV5-1 and TRBJ1-1. CDR1 SGHRS and CDR2 YFSETQ come from the germline V gene. This CDR3 has 15 amino acids. The CDR3 spells CASSPYGSSDTEAFF.

The J gene is TRBJ2-3, the V gene TRBV4-1; absent DNA, TCRdb's TRBD2 call cannot be checked. The CDR3 runs to 17 residues. The germline gives CDR1 MGHRA, CDR2 YSYEKL. CDR3 residues: CASSLNPGTASTDTQYF.

CDR3 amino acids: CSVRTGTSTDTQYF. The chain is built from TRBV29-1 and TRBJ2-3; TCRdb reports TRBD1, a call that lacks DNA to check it against. CDR1 and CDR2 (germline): SQVTM, ANQGSEA. The CDR3 consists of 14 residues.

J is TRBJ2-5 and V is TRBV20-1. CDR1 is DFQATT and CDR2 is SNEGSKA in the germline V gene (reference sequence). CDR3 length: 12 amino acids. CDR3 sequence: CSATIGGETQYF.

The V and J genes are TRBV27 and TRBJ2-1; the TCRdb call, TRBD2, lacks DNA for checking. Germline CDR1 reads MNHEY; CDR2 reads SMNVEV (reference sequence). The CDR3 is 15 residues long. The chain's CDR3 is CASSLSGIAYNEQFF.

The genes are TRBV5-4 and TRBJ1-2; TCRdb outputs TRBD1, but without DNA this stays unchecked. Germline V lookup: CDR1 SGHNT, CDR2 YYREEE (reference sequence). The CDR3 totals 14 residues. The CDR3 loop reads CASTQTGERYGYTF.

The chain carries TRBV11-3 and TRBJ1-1; checking the TCRdb D call of TRBD1 is not possible without DNA. The CDR3 contains 13 residues. Germline V gene lookup returns CDR1 SGHNT and CDR2 YENEEA. The CDR3 reads CASSLSAGDRAFF. Drawing the rest from reference TRBV11-3 and TRBJ1-1, the complete variable domain is EAGVVQSPRYKIIEKKQPVAFWCNPISGHNTLYWYLQNLGQGPELLIRYENEEAVDDSQLPKDRFSAERLKGVDSTLKIQPAELGDSAVYLCASSLSAGDRAFFGQGTRLTVV.

This chain connects TRBV20-1 to TRBJ2-2; checking the TCRdb D call of TRBD2 is not possible without DNA. Germline CDR1 is DFQATT and CDR2 is SNEGSKA (reference sequence). The CDR3 is 14 residues long. The CDR3: CSAALWGVDGELFF.

In terms of frequency, this clonotype is medium-sized (0.01 to 0.1%). The chain carries TRBV11-2 and TRBJ1-1. The germline gives CDR1 SGHAT, CDR2 FQNNGV. This CDR3 region has 14 residues. The CDR3 is CASSLDPSAAEAFF.

The V and J genes are TRBV28 and TRBJ2-3; TCRdb calls TRBD2, which cannot be checked without DNA. CDR1 is MDHEN, CDR2 SYDVKM, per germline. This CDR3 is built from 17 residues. This CDR3 is CASSFPGTSGRTDTQYF.

Its frequency marks this clonotype as medium-sized. This chain connects TRBV13 to TRBJ2-1; absent DNA, TCRdb's TRBD2 call cannot be checked. Germline assignment: CDR1 PRHDT and CDR2 FYEKMQ (reference sequence). The CDR3 consists of 14 residues. CDR3 amino acids: CASSPTTTYNEQFF.

This chain connects TRBV10-3 to TRBJ2-7; TCRdb's D call, TRBD1, is unchecked because there is no DNA. The CDR3 has 13 amino acids. The germline V gene has CDR1 ENHRY and CDR2 SYGVKD. CDR3 amino acids: CAISDAPSYEQYF.

This clonotype is labeled medium-sized (0.01 to 0.1%) based on frequency. The chain is built from TRBV29-1 and TRBJ1-1. Germline V CDR1 and CDR2: SQVTM, ANQGSEA. The CDR3 runs 12 residues. The CDR3 here is CSAAQGGTEAFF. Full variable domain (remainder filled in from reference TRBV29-1 and TRBJ1-1): SAVISQKPSRDICQRGTSLTIQCQVDSQVTMMFWYRQQPGQSLTLIATANQGSEATYESGFVIDKFPISRPNLTFSTLTVSNMSPEDSSIYLCSAAQGGTEAFFGQGTRLTVV.

The V call is TRBV10-1, the J call TRBJ2-1; TCRdb returns TRBD2, unconfirmable since there is no DNA. The germline CDR1 and CDR2 sequences are WNHNN and SYGVQD (reference sequence). This CDR3 is built from 14 residues. CDR3 region: CASSEKLAGAEQFF.

J is TRBJ1-1 and V is TRBV28; TCRdb's D call of TRBD1 is untestable without DNA. The CDR3 is made up of 14 amino acids. Germline V lookup: CDR1 MDHEN, CDR2 SYDVKM. The CDR3 loop reads CASTLTVLFPEAFF.

This sequence joins TRBV5-5 and TRBJ1-3. Germline CDR1 is SGHKS and CDR2 is YYEKEE (reference sequence). The CDR3 length is 15 residues. The CDR3 sequence is CASSLSPGSGNTIYF.

This chain uses TRBV12-3 or TRBV12-4 with TRBJ2-1; TCRdb names TRBD1, which stays unverified in the absence of DNA. This CDR3 has 14 amino acids. The CDR3 loop reads CASRPGQGPNEQFF.

The gene calls are TRBV6-4 and TRBJ2-1; the TRBD2 assignment by TCRdb is unverifiable without DNA. Germline-derived CDR1 and CDR2 are MRHNA and SNTAGT. This CDR3 comprises 16 residues. CDR3 loop: CASSRTAAGGSDEQFF.

This sequence joins TRBV28 and TRBJ2-7; the TCRdb call, TRBD1, lacks DNA for checking. This CDR3 has 15 amino acids. Germline CDR1 and CDR2: MDHEN and SYDVKM. The CDR3 spells CATSGGTGDSYEQYF.

J is TRBJ1-1 and V is TRBV9; TCRdb picks TRBD1, but there is no DNA to check that call. The CDR3 spans 14 residues. CDR1 is SGDLS, CDR2 YYNGEE, per germline. The CDR3: CASSGGEMNTEAFF. Together with reference TRBV9 and TRBJ1-1, the CDR3 gives the full variable domain: DSGVTQTPKHLITATGQRVTLRCSPRSGDLSVYWYQQSLDQGLQFLIQYYNGEERAKGNILERFSAQQFPDLHSELNLSSLELGDSALYFCASSGGEMNTEAFFGQGTRLTVV.

The rearrangement links TRBV29-1 to TRBJ2-7; as DNA is missing, the TRBD1 call by TCRdb cannot be tested. The CDR3 is made up of 16 amino acids. CDR1 is SQVTM, CDR2 ANQGSEA, per germline. The CDR3 sequence is CSVEEQTGGFAYEQYF.

This chain connects TRBV19 to TRBJ2-1; TCRdb outputs TRBD2, but without DNA this stays unchecked. Germline CDR1 reads LNHDA; CDR2 reads SQIVND (reference sequence). This CDR3 is built from 16 residues. The CDR3 is CASSPISGGGGNEQFF.

The rearrangement uses TRBV5-4 and TRBJ1-6; with no DNA, the TCRdb D assignment of TRBD1 cannot be verified. Per germline, CDR1 SGHNT and CDR2 YYREEE (reference sequence). This CDR3 has 15 residues. CDR3 in amino acids: CASSLSGQGHSPLHF.

The V gene is TRBV7-9, the J gene TRBJ1-1; TCRdb gives TRBD1 as the D gene, but with no DNA this cannot be confirmed. The CDR3 is 14 amino acids. CDR1 SEHNR and CDR2 FQNEAQ come from the germline V gene (reference sequence). CDR3 amino acids: CASSLEDSYTEAFF. The entire variable domain, with the rest obtained from reference TRBV7-9 and TRBJ1-1, is as follows: DTGVSQNPRHKITKRGQNVTFRCDPISEHNRLYWYRQTLGQGPEFLTYFQNEAQLEKSRLLSDRFSAERPKGSFSTLEIQRTEQGDSAMYLCASSLEDSYTEAFFGQGTRLTVV.

The rearrangement joins TRBV12-3 or TRBV12-4 to TRBJ1-1. The CDR3 loop spans 12 amino acids. This CDR3 is CASSPSGTEAFF.

The CDR3 region is CASSLVGPGNEQFF. The chain joins TRBV7-2 to TRBJ2-1. Germline V gene lookup returns CDR1 SGHTA and CDR2 FQGNSA. The CDR3 sequence is 14 residues long.